These 8 T cell receptor beta chains came from one sample sequenced in a study of OX40 agonist ivuxolimab in advanced cancers. Produced via immunoSEQ multiplex PCR; TCRdb's table is partial and in-frame only. The sample yields 80,000 to 95,000 clones, about 86% seen once. Material: CD4+ or CD8+ T cells sorted from blood, obtained in a trial of the OX40 agonist ivuxolimab. These receptors were obtained from an adult with an advanced solid tumor such as melanoma, head and neck, liver or kidney cancer.

This sequence joins TRBV27 and TRBJ2-7; D is perhaps TRBD1 or TRBD2 (6 bases each). Trimming removed 8 bases at V and 1 base at J, with 18 bases between. The CDR3 length is 15 residues. In germline, CDR1 is MNHEY, CDR2 SMNVEV (reference sequence). The CDR3 coding sequence is TGTGCCAGCCGCTTTGAGGGGGGCGGGTCCTACGAGCAGTACTTC. This sequence encodes CASRFEGGGSYEQYF.

The chain uses TRBV7-9 and TRBJ1-3; the D is unclear. The CDR3 sequence is 15 residues long. Trimming stripped 5 bases from V and 0 bases from J, with 11 bases between. Germline CDR1 SEHNR, CDR2 FQNEAQ (reference sequence). DNA for the CDR3: TGTGCCAGCAGCCCGCAGCCAGACTCTGGAAACACCATATATTTT. Encoded protein: CASSPQPDSGNTIYF. Combining the CDR3 with reference TRBV7-9 and TRBJ1-3 gives the whole variable domain DTGVSQNPRHKITKRGQNVTFRCDPISEHNRLYWYRQTLGQGPEFLTYFQNEAQLEKSRLLSDRFSAERPKGSFSTLEIQRTEQGDSAMYLCASSPQPDSGNTIYFGEGSWLTVV.

V is TRBV6-6 and J is TRBJ2-5; D remains ambiguous. CDR3 length: 14 residues. CDR1 and CDR2 from the germline V gene are MNHNY and SVGAGI (reference sequence). V was clipped by 5 bases and J by 0 bases, with 10 bases between them. The CDR3 is CASSRHDYQETQYF. The CDR3 region has the DNA TGTGCCAGCAGTCGCCATGACTACCAAGAGACCCAGTACTTC.

The V call is TRBV5-5, the J call TRBJ2-5; D uncertain. Trimming removed 0 bases from V and 4 bases from J, with 13 bases in between. The CDR3 is 15 amino acids. Germline CDR1 is SGHKS and CDR2 is YYEKEE (reference sequence). The DNA of the CDR3 is TGTGCCAGCAGCTTGGTGCTGAGAACCCCAGAGACCCAGTACTTC. Translated: CASSLVLRTPETQYF.

V usage is TRBV5-1 and J usage is TRBJ2-7; 7 bases are a match to TRBD1. CDR3 length equals 14 residues. V shed 3 bases, J shed 3 bases, and the junction held 6 bases outside the gene matches. The germline V gene has CDR1 SGHRS and CDR2 YFSETQ. The CDR3 DNA reads TGCGCCAGCAGCTCCCCGGGACAGTACTACGAGCAGTACTTC. Translated: CASSSPGQYYEQYF.

This chain uses TRBV27 with TRBJ1-2, with 8 bases fitting TRBD1. The CDR3 consists of 14 residues. Germline CDR1 is MNHEY and CDR2 is SMNVEV (reference sequence). V dropped 3 bases and J dropped 4; count of bases not matched to a gene: 4. The CDR3 protein is CASSFTQGGYGYTF. In DNA form, the CDR3 reads TGTGCCAGCAGTTTTACACAGGGGGGCTATGGCTACACCTTC.

The chain links TRBV5-4 to TRBJ2-5, with 10 bases aligning to TRBD2. CDR1 and CDR2 from the germline V gene are SGHNT and YYREEE (reference sequence). CDR3 size: 17 residues. The V gene end was trimmed by 3 bases and the J gene end by 5 bases; junction bases not matched to a gene: 13. DNA of the CDR3: TGTGCCAGCAGCTCCCCCCAAGCGGGGGGGCCGGGTGAGACCCAGTACTTC. Its translation: CASSSPQAGGPGETQYF.

The table lists this clone with a few counts. The rearrangement uses TRBV5-1 and TRBJ1-3; D remains ambiguous. This CDR3 region has 15 residues. The germline V gene encodes CDR1 SGHRS and CDR2 YFSETQ. Trimming took off 1 base at V and 4 bases at J, with 12 bases between the two ends. CDR3 sequence (DNA): TGCGCCAGCAGCTTGCCTCGGGCAGGAGGAAACACCATATATTTT. This encodes CASSLPRAGGNTIYF. The full variable domain, rest sourced from reference TRBV5-1 and TRBJ1-3, is KAGVTQTPRYLIKTRGQQVTLSCSPISGHRSVSWYQQTPGQGLQFLFEYFSETQRNKGNFPGRFSGRQFSNSRSEMNVSTLELGDSALYLCASSLPRAGGNTIYFGEGSWLTVV.